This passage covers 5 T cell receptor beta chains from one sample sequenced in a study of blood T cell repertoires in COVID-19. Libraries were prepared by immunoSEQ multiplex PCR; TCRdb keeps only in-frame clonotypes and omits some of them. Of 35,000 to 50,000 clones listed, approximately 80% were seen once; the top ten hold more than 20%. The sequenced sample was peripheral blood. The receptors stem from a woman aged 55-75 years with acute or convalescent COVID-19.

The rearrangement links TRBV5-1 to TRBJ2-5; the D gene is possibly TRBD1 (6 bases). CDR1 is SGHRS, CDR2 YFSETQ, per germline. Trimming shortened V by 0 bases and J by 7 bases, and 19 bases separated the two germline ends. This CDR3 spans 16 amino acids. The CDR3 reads CASSLEAGAAQGTQYF. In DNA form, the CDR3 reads TGCGCCAGCAGCTTGGAGGCAGGGGCGGCCCAGGGGACCCAGTACTTC.

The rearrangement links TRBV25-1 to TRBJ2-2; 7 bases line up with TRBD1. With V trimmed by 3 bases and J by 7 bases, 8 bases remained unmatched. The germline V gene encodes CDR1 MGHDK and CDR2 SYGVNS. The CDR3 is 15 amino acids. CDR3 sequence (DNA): TGTGCCAGCAGTGACCCCACAGGGGCGGGCGGGGAGCTGTTTTTT. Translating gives CASSDPTGAGGELFF.

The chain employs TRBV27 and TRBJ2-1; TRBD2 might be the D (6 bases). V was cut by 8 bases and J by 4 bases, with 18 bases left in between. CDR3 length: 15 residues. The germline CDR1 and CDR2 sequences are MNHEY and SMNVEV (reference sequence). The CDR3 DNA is TGTGCCAGCTGGCTCGGGACTGCCCAATACAATGAGCAGTTCTTC. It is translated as CASWLGTAQYNEQFF.

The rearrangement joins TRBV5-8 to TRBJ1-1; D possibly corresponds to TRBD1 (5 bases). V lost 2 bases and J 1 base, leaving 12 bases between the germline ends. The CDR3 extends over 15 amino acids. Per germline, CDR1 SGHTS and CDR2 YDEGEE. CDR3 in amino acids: CASSLRGSWNTEAFF. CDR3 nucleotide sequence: TGTGCCAGCAGCTTAAGGGGCTCTTGGAACACTGAAGCTTTCTTT.

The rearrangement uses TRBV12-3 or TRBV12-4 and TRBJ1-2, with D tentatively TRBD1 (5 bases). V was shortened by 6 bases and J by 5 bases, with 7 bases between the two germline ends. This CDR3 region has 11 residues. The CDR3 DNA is TGTGCCAGCAGGGCAGGGTATGGCTACACCTTC. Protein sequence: CASRAGYGYTF.